These 6 T cell receptor beta chains were sequenced from one sample in a study of regulatory T cells in long-lasting Graves disease. The time point was: persistent/refractory GD, antithyroid drugs over 5 years with positive TRAb. The TCR library was made from RNA extracted from PBMCs. Through Arm-PCR of CDR3 regions and iRepertoire HTBI primers, TCR beta libraries were built. TCRdb reprocessed the multiplex PCR reads with MiXCR, giving one entry per CDR3 protein. This table holds 310,000 or so distinct CDR3 sequences, 22% found once. The material was peripheral blood mononuclear cells (PBMCs), obtained when the disease was refractory, from a patient treated with antithyroid drugs. The receptor set was obtained from a female donor with Graves disease.

This clonotype was counted ten times or more. The chain joins TRBV24-1 to TRBJ1-2, with D perhaps TRBD1 (5 bases). CDR3 length: 14 amino acids. Trimming removed 4 bases from V and 8 bases from J, with 16 bases in between. Germline CDR1 reads KGHDR; CDR2 reads SFDVKD. The CDR3: CATSDPGTGIGYTF. CDR3 DNA: TGTGCCACCAGTGACCCCGGGACGGGGATAGGCTACACCTTC.

Regarding this clonotype: A single base separates this from a much larger clone, so it may be a read error. The chain carries TRBV11-2 and TRBJ2-1; tentatively, D is TRBD1 or TRBD2 (5 bases each). Trimming shortened V by 5 bases and J by 0 bases, and 14 bases separated the two germline ends. This CDR3 spans 16 amino acids. Germline assignment: CDR1 SGHAT and CDR2 FQNNGV. The CDR3, as DNA: TGTGCCAGCAGCCCCCGAGGGGCTACCTCCTACAATGAGCAGTTCTTC. This sequence encodes CASSPRGATSYNEQFF. Filled out from reference TRBV11-2 and TRBJ2-1, the complete variable domain reads EAGVAQSPRYKIIEKRQSVAFWCNPISGHATLYWYQQILGQGPKLLIQFQNNGVVDDSQLPKDRFSAERLKGVDSTLKIQPAKLEDSAVYLCASSPRGATSYNEQFFGPGTRLTVL.

This clonotype has ten or more counts. The chain employs TRBV7-2 and TRBJ2-5, with 7 bases identical to TRBD1. The ends lost 4 bases at V and 5 bases at J; junction bases unmatched: 4. Germline lookup yields CDR1 SGHTA and CDR2 FQGNSA. This CDR3 is 13 amino acids long. CDR3 bases: TGTGCCAGCAGCTCACAGGGGCTGGAGACCCAGTACTTC. Residues: CASSSQGLETQYF.

This clonotype came up a few times. V gene TRBV20-1 combines with J gene TRBJ2-7; 7 bases agree with TRBD1. The length of the CDR3 is 14 residues. From germline, CDR1 is DFQATT and CDR2 SNEGSKA (reference sequence). J lost 3 bases, V lost 0 bases, and 5 bases had no gene match. CDR3 loop: CSARDRDRLYEQYF. CDR3 coding DNA: TGCAGTGCTAGAGATCGGGACAGACTCTACGAGCAGTACTTC.

This clonotype was counted a few times. The chain recombines TRBV28 with TRBJ1-6, with D unresolved. Per the germline V gene, CDR1 is MDHEN and CDR2 is SYDVKM. CDR3 size: 12 residues. Trimming shortened V by 3 bases and J by 9 bases, and 6 bases separated the two germline ends. The CDR3 bases are TGTGCCAGCAGTTTTATGGTTTCACCCCTCCACTTT. The encoded protein is CASSFMVSPLHF.

The chain employs TRBV5-1 and TRBJ2-5; tentative D call: TRBD2 (5 bases). Trimming stripped 7 bases from V and 4 bases from J, with 11 bases between. This CDR3 has 12 residues. Germline V gene data show CDR1 as SGHRS and CDR2 as YFSETQ. The CDR3 loop reads CASEGEGETQYF. In DNA form, the CDR3 reads TGCGCCAGCGAGGGAGAGGGAGAGACCCAGTACTTC.